The present T cell receptor (beta chain) was sequenced within a study of radiotherapy plus CTLA-4 blockade in lung cancer. Chemo-refractory metastatic non-small-cell lung cancer patients underwent focal radiation alongside CTLA-4 blockade with ipilimumab. This clone showed up just a few times. Antigen unknown. The CDR3 has 13 residues. The germline gives CDR1 SGHKS, CDR2 YYEKEE (reference sequence). V was cut by 6 bases and J by 2 bases, with 11 bases left in between. TCRdb keeps only in-frame clones here, not all; method: immunoSEQ multiplex PCR. This table has some 30,000 clones, roughly four fifths appearing once. Study outcomes and limitations: Radiotherapy was combined with ipilimumab, and tumor-derived TCR clones then expanded in blood. Early shifts in blood T cell clones, with interferon-beta, reportedly predicted response best.

The sequenced sample was peripheral blood, obtained from a patient treated with radiotherapy plus ipilimumab. The chain joins TRBV5-5 to TRBJ2-5; no firm D call. The sequence was obtained from a human donor with non-small cell lung cancer that progressed on radiotherapy plus ipilimumab. The CDR3 sequence: CASTLVDQETQYF. The CDR3 coding sequence is TGTGCCAGCACCCTGGTGGATCAAGAGACCCAGTACTTC.